This T cell receptor beta chain was documented in a study of cytomegalovirus exposure and HLA in healthy donors. Overall study findings and caveats: Per a later analysis, about 17,000 TCR beta sequences showed association with HLA alleles at 0.05 false discovery rate.

This clone has just a few counts. The target antigen is unknown. The study ran its PCR with 60 Vbeta and 13 Jbeta primers. TCRdb keeps only in-frame clones here, not all; method: immunoSEQ multiplex PCR. The table has about 180,000 clones, roughly four fifths seen once. Sequenced sample: PBMCs. The clonotype was recovered from a man aged 18-30 years in good health and CMV-seronegative.

The CDR3: CSVPTGRALHF. The CDR3 DNA reads as TGCAGCGTTCCGACAGGGAGAGCCCTCCACTTT. V and J are TRBV29-1 and TRBJ1-6, with 7 nucleotides matching TRBD1. The trim removed 5 bases at V and 14 bases at J, leaving 6 bases unmatched. This CDR3 is built from 11 residues. Germline V gene data show CDR1 as SQVTM and CDR2 as ANQGSEA.